The text below deals with one T cell receptor (beta chain). Its antigen is still unknown. Every participating donor gave one draw, a heparinised blood sample averaging roughly 100 mL. CD4+ naive, central memory, regulatory and stem cell-like memory subsets were isolated by sorting on CD45RO/CCR7/CD25/CD127/CD95/CD27. Expressed TCRB transcripts were sequenced after all isolated RNA was converted to cDNA. The repertoire was sequenced with immunoSEQ multiplex PCR; TCRdb's copy has only in-frame clones and lacks some. The sample gives more than 300,000 clones, around 13% of which show up once; around 0.01% is in the top ten. Germline V gene sequence: CDR1 MDHEN, CDR2 SYDVKM. The J segment lost 5 bases and the V segment lost 5 bases, leaving 5 bases of the junction unmatched. The CDR3 loop spans 14 amino acids. The data were obtained in a study of beta chain features in type 1 diabetes. Study conclusions and caveats: Cells with high TCR expression could be over-represented by cDNA sequencing. There was a moderate but significant shortening of TCRB CDR3s in all four CD4+ subsets of Type 1 diabetes patients. The study found fewer insertions and more deletions at VDJ junctions in type 1 diabetes patients.

J is TRBJ1-3 and V is TRBV28; 8 nucleotides agree with TRBD1. The sample taken for sequencing was naive CD4+ T cells from blood. This TCR was recovered from a woman under 30 with type 1 diabetes. The CDR3 bases are TGTGCCAGCAGTCCGGGACAGGCAAGAAACACCATATATTTT. Amino acid sequence: CASSPGQARNTIYF.